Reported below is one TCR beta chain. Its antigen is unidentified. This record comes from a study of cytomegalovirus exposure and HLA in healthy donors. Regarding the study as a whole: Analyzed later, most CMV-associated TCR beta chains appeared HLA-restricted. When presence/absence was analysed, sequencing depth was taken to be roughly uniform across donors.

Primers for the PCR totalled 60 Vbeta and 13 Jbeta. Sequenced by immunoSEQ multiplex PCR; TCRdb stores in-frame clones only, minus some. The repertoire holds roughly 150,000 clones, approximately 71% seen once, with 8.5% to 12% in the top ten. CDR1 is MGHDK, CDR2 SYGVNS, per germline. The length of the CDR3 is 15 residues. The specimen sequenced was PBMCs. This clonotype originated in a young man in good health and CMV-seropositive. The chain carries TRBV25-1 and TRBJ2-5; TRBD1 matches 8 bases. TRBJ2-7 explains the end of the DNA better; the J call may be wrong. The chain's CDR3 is CATSIPGTGTYEQYF. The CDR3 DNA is TGTGCCACATCAATTCCCGGGACAGGCACCTACGAGCAGTACTTC.